This record concerns one T cell receptor (beta chain) sequence. Its antigen is not identified. Clones were read by immunoSEQ multiplex PCR, and TCRdb kept only the in-frame ones, dropping some. The sample lists roughly 200,000 clones, about four fifths seen once, with roughly 11% in the top ten. This entry belongs to a study of cytotoxic CD8 clonotypes in ibrutinib-treated CLL. Study-level background: Patient counts were some 11 relapsed/refractory, 15 treatment-naive and around 17 IGHV unmutated. Specimens for response were gathered following a median 12 months of therapy, spanning 6 to 36.

General observations from the study: Among the clonotypes, public ones were uncommon and contracted or held stable on treatment.

Germline V CDR1 and CDR2: SGHNT, YYREEE (reference sequence). The CDR3 has 16 residues. V lost 4 bases, J lost 2 bases, and 18 bases lay in between. This TCR was recovered from a human donor with chronic lymphocytic leukemia. The source was PBMCs, collected after 12 months of ibrutinib treatment. The gene calls are TRBV5-4 and TRBJ2-5; a weak D match, TRBD2 (6 bases). The CDR3 spells CASSLPGWGGQETQYF. For the CDR3, the DNA is TGTGCCAGCAGCCTCCCAGGGTGGGGAGGACAAGAGACCCAGTACTTC.